This is a list of T cell receptor beta chains from one sample in a study of blood T cell repertoires in COVID-19. Clones were read by immunoSEQ multiplex PCR, and TCRdb kept only the in-frame ones, dropping some. The sample records more than 60,000 clones, 80% to 95% being singletons. Sequencing was performed on peripheral blood. Receptor source: a human donor in a cohort sampled during active COVID-19. Each CDR3 is given with its conserved first and last residue. D genes are given only for firm matches. For some rows the clone size is stated as once, few or many, or as a class when expanded; others skip it.

v_call	j_call	clone_size	d_call	cdr3_aa	cdr3_nt
TRBV27	TRBJ2-4	.	.	CASSLSQNTSTTRARKNIQYF	TGTGCCAGCAGTTTATCCCAGAATACCTCAACGACACGAGCCCGTAAAAACATTCAGTACTTC
TRBV7-9	TRBJ2-2	.	TRBD1	CASSKLQGTGGTGELFF	TGTGCCAGCTCCAAGCTACAGGGGACCGGCGGCACCGGGGAGCTGTTTTTT
TRBV7-2	TRBJ2-7	.	TRBD2	CASAKAAGLAGFEQYF	TGTGCCAGCGCTAAGGCGGCGGGACTAGCGGGGTTCGAGCAGTACTTC
TRBV4-3	TRBJ2-1	.	TRBD2	CASSQAASGGRGGEQFF	TGCGCCAGCAGCCAAGCGGCTAGCGGGGGGCGAGGGGGAGAGCAGTTCTTC
TRBV5-1	TRBJ2-7	once	.	CASSLGYRENEQYF	TGCGCCAGCAGCTTGGGGTACAGAGAAAACGAGCAGTACTTC
TRBV5-8	TRBJ2-2	.	TRBD2	CASSLGTSDRTGELFF	TGTGCCAGCAGCCTCGGGACTAGCGACCGGACCGGGGAGCTGTTTTTT
TRBV3-1/TRBV3-2	TRBJ1-1	.	.	CASSQRTANTEAFF	TGTGCCAGCAGCCAGCGGACAGCTAACACTGAAGCTTTCTTT
TRBV5-1	TRBJ1-3	.	.	CASSLVQASSGNTIYF	TGCGCCAGCAGCTTGGTTCAGGCATCCTCTGGAAACACCATATATTTT
TRBV11-2	TRBJ2-1	.	TRBD2	CASSRLAGGHEQFF	TGTGCCAGCAGCCGGCTAGCGGGGGGCCATGAGCAGTTCTTC
TRBV30	TRBJ2-2	.	TRBD2	CAWRPGLVDQGNTGELFF	TGTGCCTGGAGGCCGGGACTAGTTGACCAGGGGAATACCGGGGAGCTGTTTTTT
TRBV5-8	TRBJ2-7	.	TRBD1	CASSLAPGTGGREQYF	TGTGCCAGCAGCTTGGCTCCCGGGACAGGGGGCCGGGAGCAGTACTTC
TRBV2	TRBJ1-5	.	.	CASRTDSGRNQPQHF	TGTGCCAGCAGGACGGACAGTGGGCGCAATCAGCCCCAGCATTTT
TRBV13	TRBJ2-2	.	TRBD1	CASSIRQGAVGELFF	TGTGCCAGCAGCATCCGGCAGGGGGCCGTCGGGGAGCTGTTTTTT
TRBV7-8	TRBJ2-1	.	TRBD1	CASSWGQGAGGEQFF	TGTGCCAGCAGTTGGGGGCAGGGGGCGGGCGGTGAGCAGTTCTTC
TRBV3-1/TRBV3-2	TRBJ1-1	.	.	CASSATAKNTEAFF	TGTGCCAGCAGCGCGACAGCCAAGAACACTGAAGCTTTCTTT
TRBV3-1/TRBV3-2	TRBJ2-1	once	TRBD2	CASSQGLTSGSYNEQFF	TGTGCCAGCAGCCAAGGCTTGACTAGCGGGAGCTACAATGAGCAGTTCTTC
TRBV6-6	TRBJ1-1	.	.	CASSYSPRIGAGKAFF	TGTGCCAGCAGTTACTCTCCCCGTATAGGGGCGGGGAAAGCTTTCTTT
TRBV10-3	TRBJ2-4	once	.	CAISEQLQGLAKNIQYF	TGTGCCATCAGTGAACAATTACAGGGCCTAGCCAAAAACATTCAGTACTTC
TRBV6-2/TRBV6-3	TRBJ1-2	once	TRBD1	CASSFFRDSLYGYTF	TGTGCCAGCAGTTTCTTCCGGGACAGCTTGTATGGCTACACCTTC
TRBV30	TRBJ2-2	.	TRBD1	CAWSVGKEDRVSGELFF	TGTGCCTGGAGTGTGGGAAAGGAGGACAGGGTGTCCGGGGAGCTGTTTTTT
TRBV25-1	TRBJ1-4	.	TRBD1	CASSDDRVATNEKLFF	TGTGCCAGCAGTGATGACAGGGTTGCAACTAATGAAAAACTGTTTTTT
TRBV30	TRBJ1-6	.	.	CAWKFGGRSYNSPLHF	TGTGCCTGGAAGTTCGGGGGTCGGTCCTATAATTCACCCCTCCACTTT
TRBV5-4	TRBJ2-6	once	.	CASSRGGTGTLPGANVLTF	TGTGCCAGCAGCCGCGGGGGGACAGGGACCCTTCCTGGGGCCAACGTCCTGACTTTC
TRBV11-3	TRBJ1-6	.	TRBD1	CASSPGQGANNSPLHF	TGTGCCAGCAGCCCCGGACAGGGCGCGAATAATTCACCCCTCCACTTT
TRBV7-2	TRBJ2-3	.	TRBD2	CASSSLSGGYTDTQYF	TGTGCCAGCAGCTCACTCAGCGGGGGGTACACAGATACGCAGTATTTT
TRBV9	TRBJ2-3	.	.	CASSKESVDTQYF	TGTGCCAGCAGCAAGGAGAGCGTAGATACGCAGTATTTT
TRBV9	TRBJ2-7	.	.	CASSPAPRVSYEQYF	TGTGCCAGCAGCCCCGCCCCCAGGGTAAGCTACGAGCAGTACTTC
TRBV5-5	TRBJ2-7	.	.	CASTQNPLPSYEQYF	TGTGCCAGCACCCAAAATCCACTACCCTCCTACGAGCAGTACTTC
TRBV6-5	TRBJ2-7	.	TRBD1	CASSYSTGTGFHEQYF	TGTGCCAGCAGTTACTCGACCGGGACAGGGTTCCACGAGCAGTACTTC
TRBV5-1	TRBJ1-4	.	.	CASSFFPSGTNEKLFF	TGCGCCAGCAGCTTCTTCCCCTCCGGAACTAATGAAAAACTGTTTTTT
TRBV11-2	TRBJ2-3	.	TRBD2	CASSLLAGGSDTQYF	TGTGCCAGCAGCTTACTAGCGGGGGGGTCAGATACGCAGTATTTT
TRBV19	TRBJ2-7	.	.	CASSRSRGYEQYF	TGTGCCAGTAGTCGGTCCCGAGGGTACGAGCAGTACTTC
TRBV6-2/TRBV6-3	TRBJ1-1	.	.	CASSYVESPAFF	TGTGCCAGCAGTTACGTAGAATCTCCAGCTTTCTTT
TRBV6-7	TRBJ2-7	once	TRBD1	CASSPRDRIHEQYF	TGTGCCAGCAGTCCTCGGGACAGGATCCACGAGCAGTACTTC
TRBV30	TRBJ1-1	few	.	CAWSVRGDTEAFF	TGTGCCTGGAGTGTGCGGGGGGACACTGAAGCTTTCTTT
TRBV5-1	TRBJ2-5	once	TRBD2	CASSTGTSGKETQYF	TGCGCCAGCAGCACCGGGACTAGCGGGAAAGAGACCCAGTACTTC
TRBV11-2	TRBJ1-1	.	TRBD1	CASKPSKGQGNTEAFF	TGTGCCAGTAAACCATCAAAGGGACAGGGGAACACTGAAGCTTTCTTT
TRBV6-5	TRBJ2-5	.	TRBD2	CASSSRTSGGQETQYF	TGTGCCAGCAGTTCCCGGACTAGCGGGGGGCAAGAGACCCAGTACTTC
TRBV5-4	TRBJ2-5	.	.	CASSFTAQETQYF	TGTGCCAGCAGCTTTACAGCCCAAGAGACCCAGTACTTC
TRBV11-2	TRBJ1-5	.	TRBD1	CASSYDRGGDQPQHF	TGTGCCAGCAGCTACGACAGGGGTGGCGATCAGCCCCAGCATTTT
TRBV11-2	TRBJ2-2	.	TRBD2	CASSLGLAGAGELFF	TGTGCCAGCAGCTTGGGACTAGCGGGCGCCGGGGAGCTGTTTTTT
TRBV27	TRBJ2-2	once	TRBD2	CASSLSSGGVNTGELFF	TGTGCCAGCAGTTTATCTAGCGGGGGCGTGAACACCGGGGAGCTGTTTTTT
TRBV6-5	TRBJ1-2	.	.	CASTGQSYGYTF	TGTGCCAGCACCGGACAGAGCTATGGCTACACCTTC
TRBV7-6	TRBJ2-5	once	.	CASSRPTGIAEETQYF	TGTGCCAGCAGCCGACCTACAGGGATCGCCGAAGAGACCCAGTACTTC
TRBV12-3/TRBV12-4	TRBJ1-1	.	.	CASSRGTEAFF	TGTGCCAGCAGCCGAGGAACTGAAGCTTTCTTT
TRBV3-1/TRBV3-2	TRBJ2-2	.	.	CASSGGQNTGELFF	TGTGCCAGCAGCGGGGGACAGAACACCGGGGAGCTGTTTTTT
TRBV20-1	TRBJ2-1	.	TRBD2	CSASGTSGVEQFF	TGCAGTGCTAGTGGGACTAGCGGGGTTGAGCAGTTCTTC
TRBV5-8	TRBJ2-3	.	.	CASSWRLDADTQYF	TGTGCCAGCAGCTGGAGGTTGGATGCAGATACGCAGTATTTT
TRBV7-9	TRBJ2-1	few	TRBD2	CASSSTRPIAGGYNEQFF	TGTGCCAGCAGCTCTACCCGTCCAATAGCGGGGGGGTACAATGAGCAGTTCTTC
TRBV19	TRBJ1-1	.	TRBD1	CASSNRGAEAFF	TGTGCCAGTAGTAACAGGGGGGCTGAAGCTTTCTTT
TRBV27	TRBJ2-3	.	TRBD1	CASSSLSVRDRGQDTQYF	TGTGCCAGCAGTTCCCTTTCCGTCCGGGACAGGGGACAAGATACGCAGTATTTT